Listed here are 32 T cell receptor beta chains from one sample, sequenced in a study of shared clonotypes between healthy human individuals. The repertoire was sequenced with immunoSEQ multiplex PCR; TCRdb's copy has only in-frame clones and lacks some. The sample has some 2.4 million clones; under 95% are singletons. Sequenced material: naive CD4+ T cells from PBMCs. Regarding subset: CD45RA+ positively selected. The receptors come from a man in his late teens or twenties in good health. Some clones in this sample may be carry-over from other donors' samples.

V and J are TRBV27 and TRBJ2-1; 11 bases map to TRBD2. The V segment lost 6 bases and the J segment 11 bases; nucleotides outside the gene matches: 9. Germline V gives CDR1 MNHEY, CDR2 SMNVEV (reference sequence). The CDR3 loop spans 14 amino acids. The DNA of the CDR3 is TGTGCCAGCAGCTATAGCGGGAGGGCGATTAAGCAGTTCTTC. This codes for CASSYSGRAIKQFF.

V usage is TRBV19 and J usage is TRBJ1-5; D perhaps matches TRBD1 (5 bases). V lost 0 bases, J lost 8 bases, and 8 bases lay in between. This CDR3 is 13 amino acids long. CDR1 is LNHDA, CDR2 SQIVND, per germline (reference sequence). The CDR3 region is CASSIEGGKPQHF. Written as DNA, the CDR3 is TGTGCCAGTAGTATAGAGGGGGGGAAGCCCCAGCATTTT.

The chain employs TRBV5-1 and TRBJ1-3; TRBD1 matches 7 bases. The V gene's germline CDR1 is SGHRS and CDR2 YFSETQ. The CDR3 totals 15 residues. Trimming took 4 bases from V and 0 from J; bases not matched to a gene: 4. The chain's CDR3 is CASSIRTGSGNTIYF. For the CDR3, the DNA is TGCGCCAGCAGCATCCGGACAGGCTCTGGAAACACCATATATTTT. The whole variable domain, remainder taken from reference TRBV5-1 and TRBJ1-3, is KAGVTQTPRYLIKTRGQQVTLSCSPISGHRSVSWYQQTPGQGLQFLFEYFSETQRNKGNFPGRFSGRQFSNSRSEMNVSTLELGDSALYLCASSIRTGSGNTIYFGEGSWLTVV.

The chain carries TRBV28 and TRBJ2-6; D possibly corresponds to TRBD1 (6 bases). V lost 3 bases to trimming and J lost 2 bases, with 11 bases between them. This CDR3 region has 16 residues. Germline V gives CDR1 MDHEN, CDR2 SYDVKM. CDR3 sequence reads: CASSFRGAAGANVLTF. The DNA of the CDR3 is TGTGCCAGCAGTTTCAGGGGCGCAGCTGGGGCCAACGTCCTGACTTTC.

V gene TRBV28 combines with J gene TRBJ2-1; D unresolved. CDR1 is MDHEN and CDR2 is SYDVKM in the germline V gene. This CDR3 contains 13 residues. V lost 6 bases and J 7 bases, leaving 13 bases between the germline ends. The CDR3 loop is CASSLLHSNEQFF. The CDR3 nucleotides are TGTGCCAGCAGCCTACTCCATAGTAATGAGCAGTTCTTC.

The V gene is TRBV6-5, the J gene TRBJ2-7; 7 bases line up with TRBD1. This CDR3 has 16 amino acids. CDR1 is MNHEY, CDR2 SVGAGI, per germline. After removal of 4 bases from V and 2 bases from J, the junction contained 11 bases not matched to a gene. This CDR3 is CASSSRRQGSPYEQYF. CDR3 sequence (DNA): TGTGCCAGCAGTTCGCGCCGACAGGGTTCCCCCTACGAGCAGTACTTC.

The rearrangement links TRBV11-2 to TRBJ2-7; 13 bases are a match to TRBD2. CDR3 length: 16 amino acids. The V gene end was trimmed by 1 base and the J gene end by 2 bases; junction bases not matched to a gene: 2. Germline lookup yields CDR1 SGHAT and CDR2 FQNNGV. The CDR3 DNA sequence: TGTGCCAGCAGCTTAGGGGGGACTAGCGGGACCTACGAGCAGTACTTC. This gives the protein CASSLGGTSGTYEQYF. Looking up the rest from reference TRBV11-2 and TRBJ2-7 gives the full variable domain: EAGVAQSPRYKIIEKRQSVAFWCNPISGHATLYWYQQILGQGPKLLIQFQNNGVVDDSQLPKDRFSAERLKGVDSTLKIQPAKLEDSAVYLCASSLGGTSGTYEQYFGPGTRLTVT.

This clone has just one count. V is TRBV6-1 and J is TRBJ1-5; no definite D call. CDR3 length: 12 amino acids. Trimming removed 6 bases from V and 7 bases from J, with 10 bases in between. Germline CDR1 MNHNS, CDR2 SASEGT. The chain's CDR3 is CASRRQPQPQHF. The CDR3, as DNA: TGTGCCAGCAGGAGGCAGCCCCAGCCCCAGCATTTT.

The chain links TRBV11-2 to TRBJ2-5, with a weak D call TRBD2 (5 bases). Judging by the DNA end, TRBJ2-7 fits better; the J call may be wrong. Germline loops: CDR1 SGHAT, CDR2 FQNNGV. The CDR3 has 13 amino acids. CDR3 loop: CASSLTIYYEQYF. The CDR3 coding sequence is TGTGCCAGCAGCTTGACTATATACTACGAGCAGTACTTC.

This chain joins TRBV9 and TRBJ1-2; D uncertain. Germline V CDR1 and CDR2: SGDLS, YYNGEE. V lost 4 bases and J 1 base, leaving 14 bases between the germline ends. The CDR3 runs 15 residues. The CDR3 loop is CASSPMSLGNYGYTF. The CDR3 bases are TGTGCCAGCAGCCCCATGTCTCTCGGTAACTATGGCTACACCTTC. Using reference TRBV9 and TRBJ1-2 for the parts outside the CDR3, the full variable domain is DSGVTQTPKHLITATGQRVTLRCSPRSGDLSVYWYQQSLDQGLQFLIQYYNGEERAKGNILERFSAQQFPDLHSELNLSSLELGDSALYFCASSPMSLGNYGYTFGSGTRLTVV.

This sequence joins TRBV7-9 and TRBJ1-1, with 9 nucleotides matching TRBD1. Germline-derived CDR1 and CDR2 are SEHNR and FQNEAQ (reference sequence). The CDR3 has 16 residues. The J segment lost 1 base and the V segment lost 6 bases, leaving 9 bases of the junction unmatched. As DNA, the CDR3 is TGTGCCAGCAGTTTAACAGGGGGCTTAGGGAACACTGAAGCTTTCTTT. Protein sequence: CASSLTGGLGNTEAFF.

The chain joins TRBV11-2 to TRBJ2-7, with D uncertain. Germline V gene sequence: CDR1 SGHAT, CDR2 FQNNGV. This CDR3 has 12 residues. Trimming took off 5 bases at V and 3 bases at J, with 8 bases between the two ends. CDR3 DNA sequence: TGTGCCAGCAGCCGCCTACTCTACGAGCAGTACTTC. Amino acid sequence: CASSRLLYEQYF.

The gene calls are TRBV28 and TRBJ1-2; D is perhaps TRBD1 (6 bases). Per the germline V gene, CDR1 is MDHEN and CDR2 is SYDVKM. V was clipped by 6 bases and J by 4 bases, with 24 bases between them. This CDR3 is 17 amino acids long. This chain's CDR3 is CASSPRWGRGRVYGYTF. CDR3 nucleotide sequence: TGTGCCAGCAGCCCTAGGTGGGGCAGGGGACGCGTCTATGGCTACACCTTC.

This chain joins TRBV11-1 and TRBJ2-3, with 10 bases aligning to TRBD1. Losses at the gene ends were 2 bases for V and 6 bases for J; bases not matched to a gene: 8. Germline assignment: CDR1 SGHAT and CDR2 FQDESV (reference sequence). This CDR3 has 16 residues. The CDR3 nucleotides read TGTGCCAGCAGCTTACGACAGGGGGCGACACAGGATACGCAGTATTTT. As protein: CASSLRQGATQDTQYF.

The rearrangement links TRBV2 to TRBJ2-1; TRBD1 agrees at 7 bases. With 5 bases clipped from V and 4 bases from J, the junction kept 5 bases outside the gene matches. CDR1 SNHLY and CDR2 FYNNEI come from the germline V gene. This CDR3 is built from 14 residues. The CDR3 spells CASSPGTAYNEQFF. DNA of the CDR3: TGTGCCAGCAGTCCCGGGACAGCTTACAATGAGCAGTTCTTC.

V and J are TRBV5-1 and TRBJ2-3, with TRBD2 matching 7 bases. CDR1 is SGHRS, CDR2 YFSETQ, per germline. V was clipped by 6 bases and J by 4 bases; unmatched bases: 2. This CDR3 contains 12 residues. CDR3 in DNA: TGCGCCAGCACTACTAGCGCAGATACGCAGTATTTT. Translated: CASTTSADTQYF.

The gene calls are TRBV5-4 and TRBJ2-7, with D maybe TRBD1 (6 bases). The CDR3 totals 15 residues. In germline, CDR1 is SGHNT, CDR2 YYREEE (reference sequence). V shed 0 bases and J shed 2 bases, with 12 bases lying between them. CDR3 coding DNA: TGTGCCAGCAGCTTGGCGTCAGGGGCCACCTACGAGCAGTACTTC. It codes for CASSLASGATYEQYF.

V is TRBV5-1 and J is TRBJ1-3, with a tentative D call TRBD1 (6 bases). The CDR3 is made up of 13 amino acids. Germline V gene lookup returns CDR1 SGHRS and CDR2 YFSETQ. Trimming stripped 4 bases from V and 4 bases from J, with 9 bases between. CDR3 DNA: TGCGCCAGCAGCATCGGACAGGGAAACACCATATATTTT. Protein: CASSIGQGNTIYF.

The CDR3 sequence: CAISEGDSVYEQYF. In DNA, the CDR3 is TGTGCCATCAGTGAGGGGGACTCTGTCTACGAGCAGTACTTC. The chain carries TRBV10-3 and TRBJ2-7; a weak D match, TRBD2 (6 bases). Germline CDR1 reads ENHRY; CDR2 reads SYGVKD. Trimming shortened V by 2 bases and J by 3 bases, and 11 bases separated the two germline ends. There are 14 residues in the CDR3.

V gene TRBV30 combines with J gene TRBJ1-1; D gene uncertain. Trimming left V 0 bases short and J 5 bases short, with 7 bases between. Germline CDR1 is GTSNPN and CDR2 is SVGIG (reference sequence). This CDR3 has 12 amino acids. The CDR3 coding sequence is TGTGCCTGGAGTGTTTTACAGACTGAAGCTTTCTTT. Amino acids: CAWSVLQTEAFF.

This clone was picked up one time. This chain uses TRBV15 with TRBJ2-7; D is unclear. Trimming took 0 bases from V and 2 from J, leaving 17 bases between them. In germline, CDR1 is LNHNV, CDR2 YYDKDF (reference sequence). CDR3 length equals 17 residues. CDR3 region: CATSRDQGRRLTYEQYF. CDR3 nucleotides: TGTGCCACCAGCAGAGATCAAGGGCGAAGACTTACCTACGAGCAGTACTTC.

To note about this clone: This CDR3 is also generated by other DNA sequences in the sample. The rearrangement uses TRBV7-2 and TRBJ2-2, with D perhaps TRBD1 (5 bases). Trimming pared 4 bases from V and 0 bases from J, leaving 12 bases between. Germline CDR1 is SGHTA and CDR2 is FQGNSA. The CDR3 length is 16 residues. CDR3 sequence: CASSSQGITNTGELFF. The CDR3 region has the DNA TGTGCCAGCAGCTCTCAGGGAATTACGAACACCGGGGAGCTGTTTTTT.

V gene TRBV9 combines with J gene TRBJ1-2; D possibly corresponds to TRBD1 (5 bases). Germline-derived CDR1 and CDR2 are SGDLS and YYNGEE. The V end lost 2 bases, the J end lost 4 bases, and 9 bases lay between the germline ends. The CDR3 sequence is 13 residues long. CDR3 DNA sequence: TGTGCCAGCAGCGTGGGTGGGGCCTATGGCTACACCTTC. Its protein product is CASSVGGAYGYTF.

This chain uses TRBV7-7 with TRBJ2-1, with D possibly matching TRBD2 (6 bases). The germline CDR1 and CDR2 sequences are SSHAT and FNYEAQ (reference sequence). The length of the CDR3 is 13 residues. V dropped 5 bases and J dropped 8 bases, with 13 bases sitting between them. CDR3 DNA sequence: TGTGCCAGCAGCGCTGGGGGAGGAGATGAGCAGTTCTTC. It specifies CASSAGGGDEQFF. The whole variable domain, remainder taken from reference TRBV7-7 and TRBJ2-1, is GAGVSQSPRYKVTKRGQDVTLRCDPISSHATLYWYQQALGQGPEFLTYFNYEAQPDKSGLPSDRFSAERPEGSISTLTIQRTEQRDSAMYRCASSAGGGDEQFFGPGTRLTVL.

Points on this clone: Distinct nucleotide sequences in the sample also encode this CDR3. V is TRBV28 and J is TRBJ2-7; a weak D match, TRBD2 (5 bases). Trimming stripped 6 bases from V and 4 bases from J, with 10 bases between. Germline V gene sequence: CDR1 MDHEN, CDR2 SYDVKM. There are 12 residues in the CDR3. CDR3 loop: CASSTRPYEQYF. CDR3 DNA: TGTGCCAGCAGCACTAGACCTTACGAGCAGTACTTC. The full variable domain, completed using reference TRBV28 and TRBJ2-7, is DVKVTQSSRYLVKRTGEKVFLECVQDMDHENMFWYRQDPGLGLRLIYFSYDVKMKEKGDIPEGYSVSREKKERFSLILESASTNQTSMYLCASSTRPYEQYFGPGTRLTVT.

This sequence joins TRBV7-9 and TRBJ2-7; 11 bases are shared with TRBD2. Germline V gives CDR1 SEHNR, CDR2 FQNEAQ (reference sequence). The V and J ends lost 7 bases and 6 bases, in that order; junction bases with no gene match: 11. The CDR3 sequence is 15 residues long. The CDR3: CASTPSGRNKGEQYF. In DNA form, the CDR3 reads TGTGCCAGCACCCCTAGCGGGAGGAATAAGGGCGAGCAGTACTTC.

Note on this clone: This sample also contains other DNA sequences that code for the same CDR3. V is TRBV6-5 and J is TRBJ2-1; weak D call: TRBD2 (5 bases). Per germline, CDR1 MNHEY and CDR2 SVGAGI. The V end was cut by 0 bases, the J end by 8 bases, with 11 bases between. The CDR3 is 14 amino acids. The CDR3 reads CASSYSSGSYEQFF. The CDR3 nucleotides are TGTGCCAGCAGTTACTCGAGCGGCTCGTATGAGCAGTTCTTC.

This chain joins TRBV6-5 and TRBJ2-3; no clear D gene. The CDR3 extends over 13 amino acids. V was pared by 5 bases and J by 4 bases, with 10 bases between. CDR1 is MNHEY and CDR2 is SVGAGI in the germline V gene. CDR3 region: CASSTRLPDTQYF. The CDR3 bases are TGTGCCAGCAGTACCCGTCTACCAGATACGCAGTATTTT.

As for this clone: The same CDR3 is also encoded by other DNA sequences in this sample. The rearrangement uses TRBV2 and TRBJ2-5; D unresolved. The CDR3 sequence is 10 residues long. Germline CDR1 and CDR2: SNHLY and FYNNEI. V lost 6 bases to trimming and J lost 5 bases, with 4 bases between them. The chain's CDR3 is CASSTETQYF. Here the CDR3 DNA reads TGTGCCAGCAGCACCGAGACCCAGTACTTC.

The chain joins TRBV7-2 to TRBJ2-1; D remains unclear. The V end lost 4 bases, the J end lost 2 bases, and 9 bases lay between the germline ends. CDR3 length equals 14 residues. The V gene's germline CDR1 is SGHTA and CDR2 FQGNSA. CDR3 loop: CASSSATPYNEQFF. CDR3 bases: TGTGCCAGCAGCTCCGCGACCCCCTACAATGAGCAGTTCTTC.

The chain carries TRBV9 and TRBJ2-5, with a weak D call TRBD1 (5 bases). Trimming pared 0 bases from V and 5 bases from J, leaving 14 bases between. Germline V gene lookup returns CDR1 SGDLS and CDR2 YYNGEE. This CDR3 has 15 residues. Written as DNA, the CDR3 is TGTGCCAGCAGCGTAGTAGTGGGGCCATGGGAGACCCAGTACTTC. Amino acids: CASSVVVGPWETQYF.

To note about this clone: One end of the junction is discordant with germline, which a read error may explain. The V and J genes are TRBV12-5 and TRBJ1-4; D is unclear. The length of the CDR3 is 11 residues. Per the germline V gene, CDR1 is LGHNT and CDR2 is FRNRAP. CDR3 amino acids: CASVPRWGISF. Written as DNA, the CDR3 is TGTGCTAGTGTTCCCCGATGGGGAATTTCTTTT.